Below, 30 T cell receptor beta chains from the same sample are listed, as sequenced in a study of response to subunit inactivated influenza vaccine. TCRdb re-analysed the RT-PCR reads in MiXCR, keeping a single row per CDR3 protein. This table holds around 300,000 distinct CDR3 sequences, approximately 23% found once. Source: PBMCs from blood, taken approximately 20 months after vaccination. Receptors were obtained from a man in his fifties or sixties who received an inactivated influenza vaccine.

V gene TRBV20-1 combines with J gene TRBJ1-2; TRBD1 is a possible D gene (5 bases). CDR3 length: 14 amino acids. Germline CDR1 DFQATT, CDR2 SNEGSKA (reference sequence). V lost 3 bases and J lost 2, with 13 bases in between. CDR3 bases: TGCAGTGCTAGCCGCCCGGGGCTGAACTATGGCTACACCTTC. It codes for CSASRPGLNYGYTF.

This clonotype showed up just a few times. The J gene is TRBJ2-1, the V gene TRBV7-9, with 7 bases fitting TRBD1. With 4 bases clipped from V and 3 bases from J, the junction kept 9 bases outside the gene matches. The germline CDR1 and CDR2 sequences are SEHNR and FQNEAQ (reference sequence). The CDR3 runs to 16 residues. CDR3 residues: CASSSYRGISYNEQFF. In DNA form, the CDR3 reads TGTGCCAGCAGCTCATACAGGGGAATCAGCTACAATGAGCAGTTCTTC. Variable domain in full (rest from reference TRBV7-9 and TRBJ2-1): DTGVSQNPRHKITKRGQNVTFRCDPISEHNRLYWYRQTLGQGPEFLTYFQNEAQLEKSRLLSDRFSAERPKGSFSTLEIQRTEQGDSAMYLCASSSYRGISYNEQFFGPGTRLTVL.

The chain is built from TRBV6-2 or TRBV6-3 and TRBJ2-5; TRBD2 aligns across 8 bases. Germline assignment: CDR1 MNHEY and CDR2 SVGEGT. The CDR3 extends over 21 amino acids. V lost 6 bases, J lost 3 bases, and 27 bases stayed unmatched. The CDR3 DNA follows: TGTGCCAGCAGCTCTTCTAAACTGTTGGGACTAGTGTTTCCCTTGGAAGAGACCCAGTACTTC. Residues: CASSSSKLLGLVFPLEETQYF.

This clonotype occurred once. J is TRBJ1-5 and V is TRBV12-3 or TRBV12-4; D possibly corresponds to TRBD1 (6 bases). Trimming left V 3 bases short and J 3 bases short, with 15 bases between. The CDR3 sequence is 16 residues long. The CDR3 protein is CASSLDGRGYNQPQHF. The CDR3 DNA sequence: TGTGCCAGCAGTTTGGACGGGAGGGGGTACAATCAGCCCCAGCATTTT.

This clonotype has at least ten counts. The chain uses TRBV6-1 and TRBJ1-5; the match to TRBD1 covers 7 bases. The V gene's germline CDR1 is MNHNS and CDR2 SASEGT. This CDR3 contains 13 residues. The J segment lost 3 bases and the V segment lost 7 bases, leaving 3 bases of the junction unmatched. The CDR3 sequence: CASKTGINQPQHF. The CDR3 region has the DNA TGTGCCAGCAAGACAGGGATCAATCAGCCCCAGCATTTT.

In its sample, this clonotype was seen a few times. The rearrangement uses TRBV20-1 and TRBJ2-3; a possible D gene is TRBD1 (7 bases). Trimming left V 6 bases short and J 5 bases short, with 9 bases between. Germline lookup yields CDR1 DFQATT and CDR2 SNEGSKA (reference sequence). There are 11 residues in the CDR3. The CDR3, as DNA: TGCAGTGCGCGGGACAGAGATACGCAGTATTTT. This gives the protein CSARDRDTQYF.

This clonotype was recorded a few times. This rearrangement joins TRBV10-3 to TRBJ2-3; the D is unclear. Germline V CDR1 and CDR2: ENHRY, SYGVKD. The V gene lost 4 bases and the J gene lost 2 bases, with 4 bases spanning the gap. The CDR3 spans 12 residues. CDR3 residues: CAISGTTDTQYF. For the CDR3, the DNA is TGTGCCATCAGTGGGACCACAGATACGCAGTATTTT.

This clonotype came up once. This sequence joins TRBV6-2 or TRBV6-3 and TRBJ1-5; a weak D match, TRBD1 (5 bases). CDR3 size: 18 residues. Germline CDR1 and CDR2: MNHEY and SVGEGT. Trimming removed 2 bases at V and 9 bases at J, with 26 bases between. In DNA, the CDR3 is TGTGCCAGCAGTTACACCCCCCAAGGTCACCCGACAGCTCGGCCCCAGCATTTT. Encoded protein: CASSYTPQGHPTARPQHF.

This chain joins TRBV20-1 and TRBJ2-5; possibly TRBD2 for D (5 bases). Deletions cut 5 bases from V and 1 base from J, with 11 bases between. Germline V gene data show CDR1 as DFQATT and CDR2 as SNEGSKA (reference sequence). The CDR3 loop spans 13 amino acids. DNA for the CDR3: TGCAGTGCTCCTAGTGGGAGCCAAGAGACCCAGTACTTC. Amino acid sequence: CSAPSGSQETQYF.

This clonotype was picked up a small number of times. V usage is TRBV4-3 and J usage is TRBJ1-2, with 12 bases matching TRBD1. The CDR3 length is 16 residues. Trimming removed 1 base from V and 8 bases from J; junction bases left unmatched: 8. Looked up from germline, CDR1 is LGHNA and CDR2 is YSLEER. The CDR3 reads CASSQVAGQGAGGYTF. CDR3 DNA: TGCGCCAGCAGCCAAGTGGCGGGACAGGGGGCGGGAGGCTACACCTTC.

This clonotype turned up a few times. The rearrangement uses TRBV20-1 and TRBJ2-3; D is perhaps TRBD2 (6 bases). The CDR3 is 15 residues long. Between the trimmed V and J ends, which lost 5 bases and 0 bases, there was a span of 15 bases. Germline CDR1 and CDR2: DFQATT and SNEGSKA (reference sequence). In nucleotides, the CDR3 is TGCAGTGCTCAATCCCCGGGAGTGAGCACAGATACGCAGTATTTT. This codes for CSAQSPGVSTDTQYF.

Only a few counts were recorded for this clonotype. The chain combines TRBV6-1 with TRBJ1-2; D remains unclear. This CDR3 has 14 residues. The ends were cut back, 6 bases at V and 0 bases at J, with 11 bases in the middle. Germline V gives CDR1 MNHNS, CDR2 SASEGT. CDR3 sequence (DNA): TGTGCCAGCAGGGATGATAGTACTAACTATGGCTACACCTTC. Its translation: CASRDDSTNYGYTF.

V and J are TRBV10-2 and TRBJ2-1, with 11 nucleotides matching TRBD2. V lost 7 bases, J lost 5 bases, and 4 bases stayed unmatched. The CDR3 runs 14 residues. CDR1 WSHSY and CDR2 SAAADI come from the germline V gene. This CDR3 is CASIPTSGNNEQFF. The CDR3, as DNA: TGCGCCAGCATTCCGACTAGCGGGAACAATGAGCAGTTCTTC.

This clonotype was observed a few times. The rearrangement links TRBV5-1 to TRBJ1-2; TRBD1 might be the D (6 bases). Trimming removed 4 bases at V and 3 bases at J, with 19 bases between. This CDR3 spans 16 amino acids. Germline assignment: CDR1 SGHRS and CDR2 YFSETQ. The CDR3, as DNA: TGCGCCAGCAGCAAGTTTACGACAGGTCAAGACTATGGCTACACCTTC. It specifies CASSKFTTGQDYGYTF.

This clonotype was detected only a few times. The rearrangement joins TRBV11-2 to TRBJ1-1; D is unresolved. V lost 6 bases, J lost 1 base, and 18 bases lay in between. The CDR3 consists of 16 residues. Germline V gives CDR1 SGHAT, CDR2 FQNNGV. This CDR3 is CASSPFFSEKNTEAFF. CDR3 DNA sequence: TGTGCCAGCAGTCCTTTCTTCTCAGAAAAGAACACTGAAGCTTTCTTT.

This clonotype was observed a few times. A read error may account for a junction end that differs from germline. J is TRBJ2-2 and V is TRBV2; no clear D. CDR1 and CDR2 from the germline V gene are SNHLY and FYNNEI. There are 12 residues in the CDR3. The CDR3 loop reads CATSMGTGELFF. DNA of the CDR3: TGTGCCACCAGTATGGGGACCGGGGAGCTGTTTTTT.

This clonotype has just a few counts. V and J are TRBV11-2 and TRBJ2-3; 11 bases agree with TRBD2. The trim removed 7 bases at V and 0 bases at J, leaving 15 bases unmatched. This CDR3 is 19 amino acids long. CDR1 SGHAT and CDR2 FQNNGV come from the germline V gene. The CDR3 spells CASKRTSGGSGYSTDTQYF. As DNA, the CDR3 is TGTGCCAGCAAGCGCACTAGCGGGGGATCAGGGTATAGCACAGATACGCAGTATTTT.

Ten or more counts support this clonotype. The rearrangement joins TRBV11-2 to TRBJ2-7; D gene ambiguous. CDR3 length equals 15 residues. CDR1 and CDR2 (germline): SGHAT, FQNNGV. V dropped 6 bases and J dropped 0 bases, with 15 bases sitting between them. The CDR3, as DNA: TGTGCCAGCAGGGGGTCAAGGAGACGCTCCTACGAGCAGTACTTC. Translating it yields CASRGSRRRSYEQYF.

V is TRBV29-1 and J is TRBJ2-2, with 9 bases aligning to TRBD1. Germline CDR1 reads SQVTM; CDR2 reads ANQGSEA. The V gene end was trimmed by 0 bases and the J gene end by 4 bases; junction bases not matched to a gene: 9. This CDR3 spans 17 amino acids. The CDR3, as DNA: TGCAGCGTTGAAGATCCGTGGACAGGGGACAGCACCGGGGAGCTGTTTTTT. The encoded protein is CSVEDPWTGDSTGELFF.

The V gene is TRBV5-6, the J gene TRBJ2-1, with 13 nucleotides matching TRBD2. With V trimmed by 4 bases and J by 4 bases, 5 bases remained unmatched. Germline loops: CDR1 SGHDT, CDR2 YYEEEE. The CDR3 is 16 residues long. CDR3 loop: CASSRELAGGYNEQFF. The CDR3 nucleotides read TGTGCCAGCAGCCGAGAACTAGCGGGGGGGTACAATGAGCAGTTCTTC.

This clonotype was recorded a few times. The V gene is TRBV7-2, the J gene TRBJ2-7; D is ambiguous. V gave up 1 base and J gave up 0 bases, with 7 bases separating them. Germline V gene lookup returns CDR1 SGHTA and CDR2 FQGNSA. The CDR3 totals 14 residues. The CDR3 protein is CASSLVSISYEQYF. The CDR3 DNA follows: TGTGCCAGCAGCTTAGTGAGTATCTCCTACGAGCAGTACTTC.

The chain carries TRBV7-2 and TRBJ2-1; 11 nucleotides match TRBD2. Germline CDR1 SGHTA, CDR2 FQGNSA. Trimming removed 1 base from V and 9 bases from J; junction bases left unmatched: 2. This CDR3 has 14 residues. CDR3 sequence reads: CASSLVGTSGEQFF. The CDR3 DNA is TGTGCCAGCAGCTTAGTCGGGACTAGCGGTGAGCAGTTCTTC. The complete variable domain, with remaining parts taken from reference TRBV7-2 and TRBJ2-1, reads GAGVSQSPSNKVTEKGKDVELRCDPISGHTALYWYRQSLGQGLEFLIYFQGNSAPDKSGLPSDRFSAERTGGSVSTLTIQRTQQEDSAVYLCASSLVGTSGEQFFGPGTRLTVL.

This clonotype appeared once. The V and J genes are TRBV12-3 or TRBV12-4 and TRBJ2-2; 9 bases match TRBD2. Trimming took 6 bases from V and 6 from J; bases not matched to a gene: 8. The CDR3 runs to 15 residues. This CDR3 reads CASRLLLAGAGELFF. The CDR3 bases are TGTGCCAGCAGACTACTACTAGCGGGTGCCGGGGAGCTGTTTTTT.

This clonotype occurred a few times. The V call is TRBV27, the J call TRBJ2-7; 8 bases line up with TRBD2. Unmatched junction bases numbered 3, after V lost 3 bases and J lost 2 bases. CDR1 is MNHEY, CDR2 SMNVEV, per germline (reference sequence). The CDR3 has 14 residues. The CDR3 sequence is CASSFFGGAYEQYF. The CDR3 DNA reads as TGTGCCAGCAGTTTTTTCGGGGGGGCCTACGAGCAGTACTTC.

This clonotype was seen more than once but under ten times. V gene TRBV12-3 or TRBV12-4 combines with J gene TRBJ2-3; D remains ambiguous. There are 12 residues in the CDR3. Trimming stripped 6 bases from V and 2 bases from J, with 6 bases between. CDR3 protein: CASSEITDTQYF. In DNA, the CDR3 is TGTGCCAGCAGCGAGATCACAGATACGCAGTATTTT.

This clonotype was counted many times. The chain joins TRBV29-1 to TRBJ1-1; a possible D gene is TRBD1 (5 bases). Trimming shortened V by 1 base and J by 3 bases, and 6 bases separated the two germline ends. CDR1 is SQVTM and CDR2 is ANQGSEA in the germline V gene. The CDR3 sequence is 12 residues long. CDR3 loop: CSVEVRDTEAFF. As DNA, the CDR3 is TGCAGCGTTGAAGTCAGGGACACTGAAGCTTTCTTT.

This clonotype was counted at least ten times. CDR3 nucleotides: TGCAGTGCTAGAGTCGGGGTGGGAGGGGGACTTAACACTGAAGCTTTCTTT. As protein: CSARVGVGGGLNTEAFF. The gene calls are TRBV20-1 and TRBJ1-1; tentatively, D is TRBD1 (6 bases). The CDR3 covers 17 residues. The V end was cut by 1 base, the J end by 2 bases, with 20 bases between. CDR1 is DFQATT and CDR2 is SNEGSKA in the germline V gene (reference sequence).

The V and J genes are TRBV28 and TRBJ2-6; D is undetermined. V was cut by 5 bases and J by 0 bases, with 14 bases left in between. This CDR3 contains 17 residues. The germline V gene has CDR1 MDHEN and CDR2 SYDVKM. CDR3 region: CASSPRALFSGANVLTF. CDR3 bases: TGTGCCAGCAGTCCCCGGGCCCTATTCTCTGGGGCCAACGTCCTGACTTTC.

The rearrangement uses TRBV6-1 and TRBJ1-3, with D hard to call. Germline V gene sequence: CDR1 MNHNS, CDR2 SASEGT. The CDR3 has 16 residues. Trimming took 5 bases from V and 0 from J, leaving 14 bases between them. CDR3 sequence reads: CASSPGHPSSGNTIYF. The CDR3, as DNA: TGTGCCAGCAGTCCCGGTCACCCAAGCTCTGGAAACACCATATATTTT.

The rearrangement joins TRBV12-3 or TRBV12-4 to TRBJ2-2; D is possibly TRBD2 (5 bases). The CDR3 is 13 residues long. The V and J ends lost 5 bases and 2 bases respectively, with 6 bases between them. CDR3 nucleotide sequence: TGTGCCAGCAGTCGGGGTAACACCGGGGAGCTGTTTTTT. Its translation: CASSRGNTGELFF.